This T cell receptor beta chain derives from a study of blood T cells in healthy people across ages. The authors ran a second PCR of about 6 to 11 cycles using a sample-barcoded 5' primer and a J-beta primer mix. TCRdb fed the 5' RACE reads into MiXCR, producing one record per CDR3 protein. This table has about 1.5 million distinct CDR3 sequences, 35% to 45% appearing once. This clonotype was counted only a few times. This CDR3 region has 14 residues. Germline CDR1 SGHVS, CDR2 FQNEAQ. The germline V and J ends were trimmed by 7 bases and 7 bases, with 16 bases remaining between them. The authors isolated at least 6 million PBMCs per sample.

This receptor was obtained from a woman between 18 and 29 years old in good health. The sample consisted of blood. This chain joins TRBV7-8 and TRBJ1-4, with a possible D match to TRBD1 (5 bases). In DNA form, the CDR3 reads TGTGCCAGCAACCCCGGGAGGGGAAGTGAAAAACTGTTTTTT. Its protein product is CASNPGRGSEKLFF.